This T cell receptor (beta chain) is from a study of beta chain features in type 1 diabetes. Study-wide findings and caveats: The question of HLA type influencing TCRB rearrangement was one that remained unresolved here.

Every isolated RNA sample was fully reverse transcribed, so sequencing captured expressed TCRB transcripts. Mean read depth for naive, central memory and regulatory T cell samples was some 3.8 million reads. TCRdb's copy holds only in-frame clones and misses some; the assay was immunoSEQ multiplex PCR. This repertoire shows hundreds of thousands of clones, around 16% found once; its top ten account for approximately 0.099%. This clone has a handful of counts. Its antigen is still unknown. This CDR3 spans 17 amino acids. With 3 bases removed from V and 0 bases from J, the gap between germline ends came to 15 bases. CDR1 and CDR2 from the germline V gene are MDHEN and SYDVKM.

This receptor was taken from a man between 18 and 35 years old in good health. The gene calls are TRBV28 and TRBJ2-4; maybe TRBD1 (5 bases). Sequencing was performed on naive CD4+ T cells from blood. The CDR3 region is CASSFIDRTVAKNIQYF. Written as DNA, the CDR3 is TGTGCCAGCAGTTTTATAGACAGAACTGTAGCCAAAAACATTCAGTACTTC.